These T cell receptor beta chains were read from a single sample in a study of blood T cells in healthy people across ages. TCRdb reprocessed the 5' RACE reads with MiXCR, giving one entry per CDR3 protein. The table shows about 1.1 million distinct CDR3 sequences, with 30% to 40% occurring only once. Sequencing used blood. These receptors came from a man younger than 30 in good health. Each CDR3 is given with its conserved first and last residue. D genes are given only for firm matches. The size field is filled for only some rows; it gives once, few, many or a size class.

.	TRBV29-1	many	TRBJ1-2	13	TGCAGCGTTGAGGGCACTAGGGAGGATGGCTACACCTTC	CSVEGTREDGYTF
TRBD2	TRBV7-2	.	TRBJ2-1	16	TGTGCCAGCAGCTTGGTAGCGGGGGAAGCGCGGAATGAGCAGTTCTTC	CASSLVAGEARNEQFF
.	TRBV12-3/TRBV12-4	.	TRBJ1-1	15	TGTGCCAGCAGTTTGTTACCGGCCAGGACCACTGAAGCTTTCTTT	CASSLLPARTTEAFF
TRBD2	TRBV7-9	.	TRBJ2-5	15	TGTGCCAGCAGCTCCCGGGGACTAGGCCCCAATGAGCAGTACTTC	CASSSRGLGPNEQYF
.	TRBV5-4	.	TRBJ1-5	13	TGTGCCAGCAGCTCGGAACTGGGAACGGACCGGCATTTT	CASSSELGTDRHF
.	TRBV2	.	TRBJ1-2	15	TGTGCCAGCAGTGAAGCTTCCGCCCCGGACTATGGCTACACCTTC	CASSEASAPDYGYTF
.	TRBV5-5	few	TRBJ1-5	14	TGTGCCAGCAGCTTGGATTGGGGCTCCGAGCCCCAGCATTTT	CASSLDWGSEPQHF
TRBD2	TRBV6-1	.	TRBJ2-2	17	TGTGCCAGCAGCAGACTAGCGGGGGTTCGGAACACCGGGGAGCTGTTTTTT	CASSRLAGVRNTGELFF
.	TRBV2	few	TRBJ2-5	15	TGTGCCAGCAGCGCCCTACTAGCAGCACAAGAGACCCAGTACTTC	CASSALLAAQETQYF
TRBD1	TRBV12-3/TRBV12-4	.	TRBJ1-2	14	TGTGCCAGCAGGGACAGGGTGGGCAACTATGGCTACACCTTC	CASRDRVGNYGYTF
.	TRBV10-3	few	TRBJ2-5	17	TGTGCCATCAGTGGCCCGGGACTGACGACCTCCTACAATGAGCAGTACTTC	CAISGPGLTTSYNEQYF
.	TRBV28	once	TRBJ1-1	16	TGTGCCAGCAGACAGGTAGTCCTAAGAGTGAACACTGAAGCTTTCTTT	CASRQVVLRVNTEAFF
TRBD1	TRBV12-3/TRBV12-4	.	TRBJ2-7	13	TGTGCCAGCAGACCCCTTACAGGGGGCGAGCAGTACTTC	CASRPLTGGEQYF
TRBD1	TRBV12-3/TRBV12-4	.	TRBJ2-1	18	TGTGCCAGCACCCGGCCCCCCACAGGGGTAGGAGTTAACAATGGGCAGTTCTTC	CASTRPPTGVGVNNGQFF
TRBD1	TRBV20-1	.	TRBJ2-2	14	TGCAGTGCTCCTAGGACAGGGAGGACCGGGGAGCTGTTTTTT	CSAPRTGRTGELFF
.	TRBV12-3/TRBV12-4	.	TRBJ2-3	13	TGTGCCAGCCGATCAGGGAGCACAGATATGGAATATTTT	CASRSGSTDMEYF
.	TRBV6-1	.	TRBJ1-2	16	TGTGCCAGCAGTGTTGAATATACGGGACTCCGCTATGGCTACACCTTC	CASSVEYTGLRYGYTF
TRBD1	TRBV4-3	many	TRBJ2-5	16	TGCGCCAGCAGCCATAGACAGGGCGGCCTTCAAGAGACCCAGTACTTC	CASSHRQGGLQETQYF
TRBD1	TRBV4-1	.	TRBJ1-2	18	TGCGCCAGCAGCCAAGATCCGGGGGGAGTGGACAGGGCCTATGGCTACACCTTC	CASSQDPGGVDRAYGYTF
TRBD2	TRBV4-1	.	TRBJ2-3	19	TGCGCCAGCAGCCAAGAACTAGCGGGGGGGCGGACTAGCACAGATACGCAGTATTTT	CASSQELAGGRTSTDTQYF
.	TRBV20-1	.	TRBJ2-3	13	TGCAGTGCTAGAGGGGGCGCGATAGATACGCAGTATTTT	CSARGGAIDTQYF
.	TRBV20-1	few	TRBJ2-3	12	TGCAGTGCTCCCGAGCGTGGAGATACGCAGTATTTT	CSAPERGDTQYF
.	TRBV7-3	few	TRBJ2-1	13	TGTGCCAGCAGCGTAAATATGGGCTATGAGCAGTTCTTC	CASSVNMGYEQFF
TRBD2	TRBV6-5	.	TRBJ2-7	16	TGTGCCAGCAGTTACTCCGAGCGGGGGCCCATCTACGAGCAGTACTTC	CASSYSERGPIYEQYF
TRBD2	TRBV28	few	TRBJ2-1	16	TGTGCCAGCATCAATCTTAGCGGGGGGGCGTACAATGAGCAGTTCTTC	CASINLSGGAYNEQFF
.	TRBV4-2	.	TRBJ2-3	16	TGTGCCAGCACCGAAGAGGCGGTACGGGGCCCAGATACGCAGTATTTT	CASTEEAVRGPDTQYF
.	TRBV20-1	many	TRBJ2-1	14	TGCAGTGCTAGCCCGGGATCCTCCTACAATGAGCAGTTCTTC	CSASPGSSYNEQFF
TRBD2	TRBV9	.	TRBJ2-3	15	TGTGCCAGCAGCGCCGGGGGGGCCTTATCAGATACGCAGTATTTT	CASSAGGALSDTQYF
.	TRBV12-3/TRBV12-4	.	TRBJ2-1	13	TGTGCCAGCAGTGCAACAGGGAATAATGAGCAGTTCTTC	CASSATGNNEQFF
.	TRBV20-1	.	TRBJ1-6	15	TGCAGTGCTGGGCGGGGTGGCCGGGAGGGTTCACCCCTCCACTTT	CSAGRGGREGSPLHF
.	TRBV27	few	TRBJ2-5	18	TGTGCCAGCAGTTTCGCGGACGGGATAGATACATCAAGAAAGACCCAGTACTTC	CASSFADGIDTSRKTQYF
.	TRBV15	few	TRBJ1-5	14	TGTGCCACCAGCAAGAGTGGGCTTGGTCAGCCCCAGCATTTT	CATSKSGLGQPQHF
TRBD1	TRBV29-1	.	TRBJ1-1	13	TGCAGCGTCCACAGGGGGCTGAACACTGAAGCTTTCTTT	CSVHRGLNTEAFF
.	TRBV24-1	.	TRBJ1-1	14	TGTGCCACCAGTGATCCCCGACGGAACACTGAAGCTTTCTTT	CATSDPRRNTEAFF
TRBD1	TRBV5-1	.	TRBJ1-4	17	TGCGCCAGCAGCTCGGGACAGGGATATGGAAGTAATGAAAAACTGTTTTTT	CASSSGQGYGSNEKLFF